The 9 T cell receptor beta chains listed next were all sequenced from one sample in a study of human T cells and chemical hapten exposure. TCRdb re-derived calls from the RACE reads in MiXCR, one entry per CDR3 protein. This table has tens of thousands of distinct CDR3 sequences, more than 7.5% appearing once. Time point indicated: pre-sensitization, week 0. Treatment indicated: therapeutic diphenylcyclopropenone sensitization with weekly scalp DPC. The material sequenced was whole blood, taken in connection with sensitization to the hapten diphenylcyclopropenone (DPC). The receptors were sampled from a man aged 40-50 years with alopecia areata. Some clones in this sample may be carry-over from other donors' samples.

This clonotype was counted at least ten times. The J gene is TRBJ2-1, the V gene TRBV3-1; 13 bases are a match to TRBD2. Germline trimming cut 1 base from V and 8 bases from J; bases unmatched to any gene: 8. Germline CDR1 is LGHDT and CDR2 is YNNKEL (reference sequence). This CDR3 is 17 amino acids long. For the CDR3, the DNA is TGTGCCAGCAGCCAAGTCCGGACTAGCGGGGGAAGGGATGAGCAGTTCTTC. Its translation: CASSQVRTSGGRDEQFF.

This clonotype was seen a handful of times. J is TRBJ2-7 and V is TRBV7-2; TRBD1 matches 7 bases. With V trimmed by 5 bases and J by 3 bases, 7 bases remained unmatched. CDR3 length: 14 amino acids. Germline V CDR1 and CDR2: SGHTA, FQGNSA. CDR3 sequence (DNA): TGTGCCAGCAGCCCTCGCGGACAGGTCTACGAGCAGTACTTC. Its translation is CASSPRGQVYEQYF.

This clonotype was seen ten or more times. The chain recombines TRBV9 with TRBJ2-3; a possible D gene is TRBD1 (6 bases). The CDR3 is made up of 15 amino acids. Trimming cost V 2 bases and J 2 bases, with 12 bases left between them. Germline loops: CDR1 SGDLS, CDR2 YYNGEE. In DNA form, the CDR3 reads TGTGCCAGCAGCGTGGGGGACACGAACACAGATACGCAGTATTTT. Amino acids: CASSVGDTNTDTQYF.

This clonotype was recorded at least ten times. The chain carries TRBV7-9 and TRBJ1-6; 9 bases are a match to TRBD1. This CDR3 is 14 amino acids long. Trimming at V came to 5 bases and at J to 10 bases, leaving 6 bases not matched to a gene. Looked up from germline, CDR1 is SEHNR and CDR2 is FQNEAQ (reference sequence). The CDR3 bases are TGTGCCAGCAGCCCGGGACAGGGAGGATCACCCCTCCACTTT. Its protein is CASSPGQGGSPLHF.

In this sample, this clonotype turned up many times. V usage is TRBV5-1 and J usage is TRBJ2-7; no firm D call. CDR1 is SGHRS and CDR2 is YFSETQ in the germline V gene. The CDR3 extends over 14 amino acids. Trimming cost V 0 bases and J 2 bases, with 9 bases left between them. The CDR3 region has the DNA TGCGCCAGCAGCTTGGTTGTACAGCCCTACGAGCAGTACTTC. It yields the protein CASSLVVQPYEQYF.

Only a few counts were recorded for this clonotype. This chain connects TRBV29-1 to TRBJ2-1, with 7 bases that match TRBD2. The CDR3 contains 17 residues. Germline V lookup: CDR1 SQVTM, CDR2 ANQGSEA. V gave up 8 bases and J gave up 4 bases; unmatched junction bases: 20. The chain's CDR3 is CSLSGDGGSLPYNEQFF. Written as DNA, the CDR3 is TGCAGCCTCTCGGGAGATGGCGGGAGTCTCCCATACAATGAGCAGTTCTTC.

This clonotype was seen more than once but under ten times. The V gene is TRBV11-2, the J gene TRBJ2-3, with D hard to call. The germline gives CDR1 SGHAT, CDR2 FQNNGV. This CDR3 contains 15 residues. Trimming left V 5 bases short and J 4 bases short, with 16 bases between. As DNA, the CDR3 is TGTGCCAGCAGCGTACGACCTACAGCGCCAGATACGCAGTATTTT. Its translation: CASSVRPTAPDTQYF.

This clonotype was seen repeatedly, ten times or more. V usage is TRBV7-2 and J usage is TRBJ2-1; 10 bases align to TRBD2. The CDR3 covers 14 residues. Trimming cost V 3 bases and J 15 bases; bases outside gene matches: 11. The germline V gene has CDR1 SGHTA and CDR2 FQGNSA. CDR3 nucleotides: TGTGCCAGCAGCTTGGGGACTAGCGTAAATATCAGGTTCTTC. Residues: CASSLGTSVNIRFF.

The sample holds a few counts of this clonotype. The genes are TRBV4-1 and TRBJ2-3; no definite D call. Trimming left V 1 base short and J 6 bases short, with 8 bases between. Germline-derived CDR1 and CDR2 are MGHRA and YSYEKL. There are 13 residues in the CDR3. The chain's CDR3 is CASSQGTRDTQYF. DNA for the CDR3: TGCGCCAGCAGCCAAGGGACGCGCGATACGCAGTATTTT.